These 2 T cell receptor beta chains were sequenced from one sample in a study of T cells expressing NK-cell markers. With the 5' RACE reads reprocessed, TCRdb shows one record per CDR3 protein and no DNA. The sample has 300,000 to 500,000 distinct CDR3 sequences. The sample was blood T cells: a sorted CD56 or NKG2C T cell subset, CD4+ or CD8+ T cells, or bulk PBMC T cells (not recorded which). The receptors come from a woman in her fifties or sixties in good health.

The V and J genes are TRBV5-6 and TRBJ2-5; the D call from TCRdb, TRBD1, cannot be confirmed without DNA. CDR3 length equals 15 residues. Germline CDR1 SGHDT, CDR2 YYEEEE. CDR3: CASSSEQGYQETQYF.

V and J are TRBV5-1 and TRBJ2-1; TCRdb reports TRBD1, a call that lacks DNA to check it against. The CDR3 totals 17 residues. Germline-derived CDR1 and CDR2 are SGHRS and YFSETQ. Here the CDR3 reads CASSLDRAGASYNEQFF.